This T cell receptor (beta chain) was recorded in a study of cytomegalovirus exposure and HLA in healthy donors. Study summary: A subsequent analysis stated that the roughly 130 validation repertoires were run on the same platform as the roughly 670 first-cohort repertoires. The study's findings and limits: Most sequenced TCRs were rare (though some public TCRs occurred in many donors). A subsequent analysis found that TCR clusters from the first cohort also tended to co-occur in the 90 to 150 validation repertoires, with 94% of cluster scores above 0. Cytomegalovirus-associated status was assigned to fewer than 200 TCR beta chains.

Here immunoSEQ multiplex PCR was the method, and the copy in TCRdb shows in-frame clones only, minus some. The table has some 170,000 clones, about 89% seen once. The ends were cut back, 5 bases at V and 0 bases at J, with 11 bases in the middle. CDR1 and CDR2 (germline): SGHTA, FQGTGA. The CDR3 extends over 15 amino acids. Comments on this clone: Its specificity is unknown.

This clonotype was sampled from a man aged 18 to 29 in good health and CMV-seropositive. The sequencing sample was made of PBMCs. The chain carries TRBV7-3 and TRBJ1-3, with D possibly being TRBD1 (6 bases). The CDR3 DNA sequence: TGTGCCAGCAGCCCCACAGGGCGCTCTGGAAACACCATATATTTT. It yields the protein CASSPTGRSGNTIYF.